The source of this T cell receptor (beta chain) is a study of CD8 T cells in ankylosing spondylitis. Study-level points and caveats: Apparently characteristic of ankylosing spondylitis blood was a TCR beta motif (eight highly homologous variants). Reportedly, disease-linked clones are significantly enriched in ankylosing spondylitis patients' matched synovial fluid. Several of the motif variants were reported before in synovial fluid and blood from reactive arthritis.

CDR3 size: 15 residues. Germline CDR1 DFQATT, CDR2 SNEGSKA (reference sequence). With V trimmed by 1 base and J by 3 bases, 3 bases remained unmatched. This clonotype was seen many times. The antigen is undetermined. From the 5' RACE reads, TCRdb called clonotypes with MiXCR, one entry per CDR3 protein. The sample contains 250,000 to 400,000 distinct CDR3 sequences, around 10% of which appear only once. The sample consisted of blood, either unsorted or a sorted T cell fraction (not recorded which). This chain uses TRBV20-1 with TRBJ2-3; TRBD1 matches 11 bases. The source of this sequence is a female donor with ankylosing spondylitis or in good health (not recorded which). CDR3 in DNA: TGCAGTGCTAGAGCCGGGACAGGGGGGACAGATACGCAGTATTTT. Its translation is CSARAGTGGTDTQYF.